The clone carrying this T cell receptor (beta chain) has only a few counts. Its antigen remains unknown. A universal primer site was created by template switching, with the cDNA bearing unique molecular identifiers. TCRdb reprocessed the 5' RACE reads via MiXCR and lists one record per CDR3 protein. The sample comprises 510,000 or so distinct CDR3 sequences, around 15% of which are singletons, and about 0.4% rests with the top ten. All of the donors were Caucasians in good health. The sample belongs to a study of identical twins. Study observations and caveats: Alpha sequences that were out-of-frame and twin-shared showed an excess of low generation probability. Excess sharing between twins was weaker in beta out-of-frame sequences.

The sample was also reused in another study, on yellow fever vaccine responses in identical twins.

The sequenced material came from CD4+ T cells sorted from blood. The receptor comes from a woman aged 18-29 years in good health.

This CDR3 reads CASRGTGGSGELFF. CDR3 nucleotides: TGTGCCAGCAGAGGGACAGGGGGGTCCGGGGAGCTGTTTTTT. The gene calls are TRBV12-3 or TRBV12-4 and TRBJ2-2; 11 nucleotides line up with TRBD1. V lost 6 bases and J lost 6; bases outside the gene matches: 3. The CDR3 contains 14 residues.